Following are 12 T cell receptor beta chains from one sample sequenced in a study of control samples from healthy donors and cancer patients. Measured with immunoSEQ multiplex PCR; TCRdb has only the in-frame clones, and not every one. The sample gives 150,000 to 200,000 clones, roughly 90% of which show up once; about 12% is in the top ten. The sample consisted of blood. These receptors originate from a man aged 25 to 40 in good health.

The V and J genes are TRBV7-9 and TRBJ2-6; 10 nucleotides agree with TRBD1. CDR3 length: 16 amino acids. V lost 3 bases and J lost 2; bases outside the gene matches: 1. The germline V gene encodes CDR1 SEHNR and CDR2 FQNEAQ (reference sequence). The CDR3 is CASSLGTGAGANVLTF. The CDR3 DNA follows: TGTGCCAGCAGCTTGGGGACAGGGGCTGGGGCCAACGTCCTGACTTTC.

The rearrangement links TRBV7-3 to TRBJ1-3, with D perhaps TRBD1 (5 bases). CDR3 length: 15 amino acids. The V and J ends lost 3 bases and 4 bases respectively, with 13 bases between them. The germline V gene has CDR1 SGHTA and CDR2 FQGTGA. The CDR3 DNA follows: TGTGCCAGCAGCTTTGGAACGGGACCCGGAAACACCATATATTTT. Translation: CASSFGTGPGNTIYF. Full variable domain (rest looked up from reference TRBV7-3 and TRBJ1-3): GAGVSQTPSNKVTEKGKYVELRCDPISGHTALYWYRQSLGQGPEFLIYFQGTGAADDSGLPNDRFFAVRPEGSVSTLKIQRTERGDSAVYLCASSFGTGPGNTIYFGEGSWLTVV.

The chain recombines TRBV7-6 with TRBJ2-5, with unresolved D. Germline lookup yields CDR1 SGHVS and CDR2 FNYEAQ. CDR3 length: 13 amino acids. V lost 1 base to trimming and J lost 2 bases, with 5 bases between them. CDR3: CASSLGRQETQYF. The CDR3 bases are TGTGCCAGCAGCTTAGGGAGACAAGAGACCCAGTACTTC.

The chain has TRBV7-9 and TRBJ2-5; possibly TRBD1 or TRBD2 for D (5 bases each). The CDR3 length is 14 residues. V was pared by 9 bases and J by 0 bases, with 14 bases between. From germline, CDR1 is SEHNR and CDR2 FQNEAQ (reference sequence). The DNA of the CDR3 is TGTGCCAGTGGGGGTCGGAGCTACCAAGAGACCCAGTACTTC. It translates to CASGGRSYQETQYF.

V gene TRBV2 combines with J gene TRBJ2-7; the D is unclear. The CDR3 extends over 15 amino acids. V was clipped by 2 bases and J by 2 bases, with 13 bases between them. CDR1 and CDR2 (germline): SNHLY, FYNNEI. CDR3 region: CASSEIGLWTYEQYF. The CDR3 DNA follows: TGTGCCAGCAGTGAAATCGGGTTGTGGACCTACGAGCAGTACTTC. Based on the CDR3 plus reference TRBV2 and TRBJ2-7, the full variable domain is EPEVTQTPSHQVTQMGQEVILRCVPISNHLYFYWYRQILGQKVEFLVSFYNNEISEKSEIFDDQFSVERPDGSNFTLKIRSTKLEDSAMYFCASSEIGLWTYEQYFGPGTRLTVT.

CDR3 sequence (DNA): TGTGCCAGCAGCGTGATAGGAGGAGGCTACACCTTC. It yields the protein CASSVIGGGYTF. This chain links TRBV9 with TRBJ1-2; D unclear. Germline V gene data show CDR1 as SGDLS and CDR2 as YYNGEE. The CDR3 has 12 amino acids. V shed 2 bases and J shed 8 bases, with 10 bases lying between them.

The chain uses TRBV4-3 and TRBJ2-2; D remains unclear. The CDR3 length is 18 residues. Germline loops: CDR1 LGHNA, CDR2 YSLEER. The germline V and J ends were trimmed by 1 base and 6 bases, with 21 bases remaining between them. DNA of the CDR3: TGCGCCAGCAGCCAAGTTCGGAGTATGATCCCTTACGCCGGGGAGCTGTTTTTT. This encodes CASSQVRSMIPYAGELFF.

The chain uses TRBV7-6 and TRBJ1-4; TRBD1 is a possible D gene (5 bases). Trimming pared 5 bases from V and 7 bases from J, leaving 17 bases between. This CDR3 is built from 15 residues. Germline CDR1 and CDR2: SGHVS and FNYEAQ. As DNA, the CDR3 is TGTGCCAGCAGCCCTCCAGGGAGGGGAGGTGAAAAACTGTTTTTT. Its translation: CASSPPGRGGEKLFF.

In nucleotides, the CDR3 is TGTGCCAGCGCGGGGGAAGGCAATGAGCAGTTCTTC. It is translated as CASAGEGNEQFF. This chain joins TRBV2 and TRBJ2-1; the match to TRBD2 covers 7 bases. Germline V gene lookup returns CDR1 SNHLY and CDR2 FYNNEI. The V and J ends lost 8 bases and 6 bases, in that order; junction bases with no gene match: 4. The CDR3 runs to 12 residues. Using reference TRBV2 and TRBJ2-1 for the parts outside the CDR3, the full variable domain is EPEVTQTPSHQVTQMGQEVILRCVPISNHLYFYWYRQILGQKVEFLVSFYNNEISEKSEIFDDQFSVERPDGSNFTLKIRSTKLEDSAMYFCASAGEGNEQFFGPGTRLTVL.

The chain recombines TRBV27 with TRBJ1-5; D uncertain. The CDR3 is 9 amino acids. Germline V gene lookup returns CDR1 MNHEY and CDR2 SMNVEV (reference sequence). V dropped 9 bases and J dropped 4 bases, with 1 base sitting between them. DNA of the CDR3: TGTGCCAGGAATCAGCCCCAGCATTTT. As protein: CARNQPQHF.

The chain links TRBV7-3 to TRBJ2-1; 11 nucleotides agree with TRBD2. With 5 bases clipped from V and 7 bases from J, the junction kept 4 bases outside the gene matches. Germline values: CDR1 SGHTA, CDR2 FQGTGA. The CDR3 is made up of 14 amino acids. CDR3 coding DNA: TGTGCCAGCAGCCTTAGCGGGGGGGATAATGAGCAGTTCTTC. Its translation is CASSLSGGDNEQFF.

The V call is TRBV7-9, the J call TRBJ1-2, with 8 nucleotides matching TRBD1. V gave up 5 bases and J gave up 7 bases; unmatched junction bases: 6. The CDR3 loop spans 13 amino acids. Germline V lookup: CDR1 SEHNR, CDR2 FQNEAQ (reference sequence). CDR3 region: CASSTGTGTGYTF. Here the CDR3 DNA reads TGTGCCAGCAGCACCGGGACAGGAACTGGCTACACCTTC.